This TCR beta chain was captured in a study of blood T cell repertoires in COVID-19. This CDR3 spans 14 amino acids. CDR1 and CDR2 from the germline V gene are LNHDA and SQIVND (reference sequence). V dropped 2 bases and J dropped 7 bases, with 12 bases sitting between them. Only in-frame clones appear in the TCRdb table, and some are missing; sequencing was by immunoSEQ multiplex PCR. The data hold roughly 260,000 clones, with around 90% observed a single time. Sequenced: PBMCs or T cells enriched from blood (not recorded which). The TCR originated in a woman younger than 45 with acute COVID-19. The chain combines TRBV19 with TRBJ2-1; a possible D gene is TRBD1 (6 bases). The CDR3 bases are TGTGCCAGTAGTATAATGGCAGGGGAAAATGAGCAGTTCTTC. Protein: CASSIMAGENEQFF.